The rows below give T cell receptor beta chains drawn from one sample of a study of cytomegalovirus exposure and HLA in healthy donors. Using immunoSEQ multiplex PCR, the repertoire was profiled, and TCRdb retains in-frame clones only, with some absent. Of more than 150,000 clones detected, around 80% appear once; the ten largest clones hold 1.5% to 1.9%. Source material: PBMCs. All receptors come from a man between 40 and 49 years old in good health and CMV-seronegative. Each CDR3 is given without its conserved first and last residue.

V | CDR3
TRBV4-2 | ASSPQQGASYGYT
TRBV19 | ATTGGLRNQPQH
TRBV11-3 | ASSRVADTQY
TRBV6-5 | ASSLDTNTEAF
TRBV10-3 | AIRDSSGNTIY
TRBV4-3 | ASSRSQGLAGAIRETQY
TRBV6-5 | ASSWTGGEETQY
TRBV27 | ASSPGTSGRVEQF
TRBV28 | ASFRSDSYEQY
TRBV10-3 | AISGSLGEGRLNYGYT
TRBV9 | ASSLDRVTEAF
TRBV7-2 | ASRKGTGIEKLF
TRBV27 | ASSWGQSYNEQF
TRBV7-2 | ASSLSTGLVYEQY
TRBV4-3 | ASSQLAGGSYEQY
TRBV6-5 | ASSPHSGANVLT
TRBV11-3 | ASSSRTATNEKLF
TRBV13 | ASSSTSVPYEQY
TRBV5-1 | ASSTDGAGAFSGNTIY
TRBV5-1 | ASSLASSYNEQF
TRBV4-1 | ASSWDRSSGNTIY
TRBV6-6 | ASSVERGRPYEQY
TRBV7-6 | ASSLATANYGYT
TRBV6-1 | ASSEELGPYEQY
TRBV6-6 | ASSYDRDQPQH
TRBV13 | ASSSGIPGLATSGELF
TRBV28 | ASSPSLAGPNIQY
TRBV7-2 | ASSSAGAESLYGYT
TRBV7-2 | ASSRRSSGATGANVLT
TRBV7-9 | ASSLELDSYEQY
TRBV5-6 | ASSANRGPQETQY
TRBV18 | ASSPLASNTGELF
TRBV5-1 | ASSLGTGGLETQY
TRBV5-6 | ASSLDRGIQPQH
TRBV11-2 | ASSLTPGIPYEQY
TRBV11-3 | ASSSRTGGSYNEQF
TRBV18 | ASSSRTANTGELF
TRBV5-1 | ASSLRQEETQY
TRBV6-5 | ASSYGPGQLDEQY
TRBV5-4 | ASSTLAGGATGELF
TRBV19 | ASSSQRFAGELF
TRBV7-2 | ASSFGSGSQETQY
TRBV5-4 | ASSSGGGQGFQQY
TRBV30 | AWSYTAGGAGHEQF
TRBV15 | ATSRSRGGRPQETQY
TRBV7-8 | ASSFNRATNEKLF
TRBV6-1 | ASSGQLTNEKLF
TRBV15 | ATSRPKTAGHETQY
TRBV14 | ASSMGRVMGSPLH
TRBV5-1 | ASSLGQLLSTDTQY
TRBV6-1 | ASSAETDTQY
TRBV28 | ASNPDRASYGYT
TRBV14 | ASSQDSSGIDTQY
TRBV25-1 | ASTPGTGFSSYNEQF
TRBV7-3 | ASGGGPGNEQF
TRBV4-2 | ASSNRDRGLGEQY
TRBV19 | ASNRLAGSTYEQY
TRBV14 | ASSHQRGSTDTQY
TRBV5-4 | ASRGTGGSATYGYT
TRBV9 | ASSVGRAYGNTIY